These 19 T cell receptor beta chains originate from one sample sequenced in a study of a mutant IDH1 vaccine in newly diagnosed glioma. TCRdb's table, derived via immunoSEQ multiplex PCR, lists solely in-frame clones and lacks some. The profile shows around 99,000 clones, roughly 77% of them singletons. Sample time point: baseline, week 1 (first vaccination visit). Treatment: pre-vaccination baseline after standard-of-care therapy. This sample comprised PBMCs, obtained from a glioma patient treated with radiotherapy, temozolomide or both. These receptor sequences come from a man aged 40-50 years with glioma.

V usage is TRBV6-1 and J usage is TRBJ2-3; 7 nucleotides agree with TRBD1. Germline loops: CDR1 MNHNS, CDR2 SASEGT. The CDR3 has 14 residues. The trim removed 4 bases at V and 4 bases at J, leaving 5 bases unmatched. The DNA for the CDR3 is TGTGCCAGCAGTGTACTTACAGGGGCAGATACGCAGTATTTT. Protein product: CASSVLTGADTQYF.

This CDR3 reads CASSLDTSPYGYTF. The CDR3 nucleotides are TGCGCCAGCAGCTTAGACACGAGTCCATATGGCTACACCTTC. The J gene is TRBJ1-2, the V gene TRBV5-1; D call uncertain. This CDR3 comprises 14 residues. The V gene's germline CDR1 is SGHRS and CDR2 YFSETQ. The germline V and J ends were trimmed by 2 bases and 5 bases, with 13 bases remaining between them.

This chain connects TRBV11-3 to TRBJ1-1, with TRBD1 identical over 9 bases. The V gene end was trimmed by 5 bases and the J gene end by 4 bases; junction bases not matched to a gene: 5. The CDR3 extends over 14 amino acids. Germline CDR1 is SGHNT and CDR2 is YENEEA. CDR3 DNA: TGTGCCAGCAGCCGGACAGGGGTCGGCACTGAAGCTTTCTTT. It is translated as CASSRTGVGTEAFF.

The CDR3 loop reads CASSEYGLLYEQYF. In DNA form, the CDR3 reads TGTGCCAGCAGTGAATATGGGTTACTCTACGAGCAGTACTTC. The chain joins TRBV25-1 to TRBJ2-7; D is unclear. The germline V gene encodes CDR1 MGHDK and CDR2 SYGVNS. Trimming shortened V by 0 bases and J by 3 bases, and 9 bases separated the two germline ends. The CDR3 runs 14 residues.

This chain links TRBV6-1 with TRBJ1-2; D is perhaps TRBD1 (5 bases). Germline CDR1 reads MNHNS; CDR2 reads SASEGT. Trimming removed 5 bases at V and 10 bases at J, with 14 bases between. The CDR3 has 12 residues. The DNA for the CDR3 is TGTGCCAGCAGTTGGGACGCGGAGGACTACACCTTC. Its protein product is CASSWDAEDYTF.

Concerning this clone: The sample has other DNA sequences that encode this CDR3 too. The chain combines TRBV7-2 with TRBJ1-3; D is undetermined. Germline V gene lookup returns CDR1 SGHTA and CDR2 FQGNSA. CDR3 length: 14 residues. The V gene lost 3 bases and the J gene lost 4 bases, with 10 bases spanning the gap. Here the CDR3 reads CASSLWALGNTIYF. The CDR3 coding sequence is TGTGCCAGCAGCTTGTGGGCGCTCGGAAACACCATATATTTT.

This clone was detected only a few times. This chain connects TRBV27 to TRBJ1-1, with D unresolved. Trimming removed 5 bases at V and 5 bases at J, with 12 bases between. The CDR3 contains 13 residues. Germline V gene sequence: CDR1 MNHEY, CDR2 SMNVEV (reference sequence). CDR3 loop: CASSRTTATEAFF. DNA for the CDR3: TGTGCCAGCAGTCGGACTACGGCTACTGAAGCTTTCTTT.

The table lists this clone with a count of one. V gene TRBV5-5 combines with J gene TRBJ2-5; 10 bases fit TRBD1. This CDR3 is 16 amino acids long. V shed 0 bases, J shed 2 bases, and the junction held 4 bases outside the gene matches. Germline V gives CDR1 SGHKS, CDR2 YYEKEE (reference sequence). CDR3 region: CASSLVVGQGQETQYF. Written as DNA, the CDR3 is TGTGCCAGCAGCTTGGTGGTGGGACAGGGGCAAGAGACCCAGTACTTC.

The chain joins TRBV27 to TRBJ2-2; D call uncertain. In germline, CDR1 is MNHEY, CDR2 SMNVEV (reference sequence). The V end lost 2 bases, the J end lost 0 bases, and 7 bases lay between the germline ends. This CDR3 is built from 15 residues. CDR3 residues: CASSLTTANTGELFF. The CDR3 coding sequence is TGTGCCAGCAGTTTAACGACGGCGAACACCGGGGAGCTGTTTTTT.

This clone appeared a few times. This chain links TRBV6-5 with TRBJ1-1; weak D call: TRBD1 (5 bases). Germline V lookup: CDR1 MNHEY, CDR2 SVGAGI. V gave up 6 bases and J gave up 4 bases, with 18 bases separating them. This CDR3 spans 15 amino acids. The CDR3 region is CASSLGLPWVTEAFF. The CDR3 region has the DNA TGTGCCAGCAGCCTGGGACTCCCGTGGGTCACTGAAGCTTTCTTT.

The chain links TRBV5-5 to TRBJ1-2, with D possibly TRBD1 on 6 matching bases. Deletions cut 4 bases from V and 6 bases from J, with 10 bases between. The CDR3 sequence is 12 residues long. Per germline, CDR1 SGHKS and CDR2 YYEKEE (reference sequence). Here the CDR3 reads CASSPWTDGYTF. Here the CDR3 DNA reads TGTGCCAGCAGCCCGTGGACAGATGGCTACACCTTC.

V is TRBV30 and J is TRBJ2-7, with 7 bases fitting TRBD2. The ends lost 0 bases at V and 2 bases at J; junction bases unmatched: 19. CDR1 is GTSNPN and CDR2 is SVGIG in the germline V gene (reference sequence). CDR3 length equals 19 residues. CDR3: CAWSVTFGTGRRIAYEQYF. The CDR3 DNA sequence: TGTGCCTGGAGTGTTACGTTCGGAACCGGGAGGAGGATTGCCTACGAGCAGTACTTC.

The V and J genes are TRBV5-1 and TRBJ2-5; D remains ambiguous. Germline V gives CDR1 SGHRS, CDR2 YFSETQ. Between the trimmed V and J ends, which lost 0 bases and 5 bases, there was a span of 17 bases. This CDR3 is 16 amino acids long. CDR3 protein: CASSLAPRTAGETQYF. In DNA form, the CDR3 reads TGCGCCAGCAGCTTGGCCCCCAGGACGGCCGGCGAGACCCAGTACTTC.

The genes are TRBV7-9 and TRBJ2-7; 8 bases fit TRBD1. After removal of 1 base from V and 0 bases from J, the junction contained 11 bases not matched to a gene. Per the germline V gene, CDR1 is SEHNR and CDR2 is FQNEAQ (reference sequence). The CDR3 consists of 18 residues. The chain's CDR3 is CASSLGPRGRRSSYEQYF. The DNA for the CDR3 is TGTGCCAGCAGCTTAGGGCCCAGGGGGCGCAGGAGCTCCTACGAGCAGTACTTC.

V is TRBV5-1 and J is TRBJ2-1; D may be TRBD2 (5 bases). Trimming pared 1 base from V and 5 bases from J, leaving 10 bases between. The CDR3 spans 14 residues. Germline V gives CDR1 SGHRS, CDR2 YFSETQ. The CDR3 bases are TGCGCCAGCAGCTTGCCACTAGGAAACAATGAGCAGTTCTTC. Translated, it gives CASSLPLGNNEQFF.

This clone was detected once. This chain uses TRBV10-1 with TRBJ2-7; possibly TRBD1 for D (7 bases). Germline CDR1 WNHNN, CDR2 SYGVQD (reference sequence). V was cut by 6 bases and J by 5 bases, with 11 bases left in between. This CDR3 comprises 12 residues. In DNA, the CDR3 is TGCGCCAGCAGCCGCGGGACAGACGAGCAGTACTTC. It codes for CASSRGTDEQYF.

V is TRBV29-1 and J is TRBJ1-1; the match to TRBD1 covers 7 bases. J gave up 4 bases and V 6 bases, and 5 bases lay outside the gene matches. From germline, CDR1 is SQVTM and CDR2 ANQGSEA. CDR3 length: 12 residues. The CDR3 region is CSVAQGSTEAFF. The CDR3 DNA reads TGCAGCGTCGCACAGGGGAGCACTGAAGCTTTCTTT.

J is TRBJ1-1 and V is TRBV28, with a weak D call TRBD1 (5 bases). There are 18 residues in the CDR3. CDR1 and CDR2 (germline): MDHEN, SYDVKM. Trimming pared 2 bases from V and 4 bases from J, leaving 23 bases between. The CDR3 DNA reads TGTGCCAGCAGTTTACCCCGCCAGGGTCGCTTCATCACCACTGAAGCTTTCTTT. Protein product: CASSLPRQGRFITTEAFF.

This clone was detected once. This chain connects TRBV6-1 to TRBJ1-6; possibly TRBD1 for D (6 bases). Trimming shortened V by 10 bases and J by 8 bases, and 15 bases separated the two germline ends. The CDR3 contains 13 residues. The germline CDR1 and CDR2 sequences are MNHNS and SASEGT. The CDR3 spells CAIQGDVHSPLHF. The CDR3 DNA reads TGTGCCATACAGGGAGATGTTCATTCACCCCTCCACTTT.